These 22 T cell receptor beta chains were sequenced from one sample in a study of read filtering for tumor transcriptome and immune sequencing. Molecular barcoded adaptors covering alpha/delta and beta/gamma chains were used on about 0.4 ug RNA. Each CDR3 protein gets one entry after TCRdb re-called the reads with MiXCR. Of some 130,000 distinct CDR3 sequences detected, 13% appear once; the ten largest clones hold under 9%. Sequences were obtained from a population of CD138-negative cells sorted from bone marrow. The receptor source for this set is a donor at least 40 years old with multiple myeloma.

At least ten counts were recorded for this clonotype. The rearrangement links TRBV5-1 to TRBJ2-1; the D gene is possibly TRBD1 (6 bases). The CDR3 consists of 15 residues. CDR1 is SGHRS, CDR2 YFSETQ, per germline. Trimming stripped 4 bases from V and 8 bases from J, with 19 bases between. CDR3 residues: CASSPHGQGLDEQFF. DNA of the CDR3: TGCGCCAGCAGCCCGCATGGGCAGGGGTTGGATGAGCAGTTCTTC.

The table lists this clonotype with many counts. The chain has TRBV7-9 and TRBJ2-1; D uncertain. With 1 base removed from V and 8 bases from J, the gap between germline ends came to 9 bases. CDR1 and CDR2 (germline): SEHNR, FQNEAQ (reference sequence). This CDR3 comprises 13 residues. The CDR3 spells CASSLGPTDEQFF. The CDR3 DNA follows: TGTGCCAGCAGCTTAGGCCCCACGGATGAGCAGTTCTTC.

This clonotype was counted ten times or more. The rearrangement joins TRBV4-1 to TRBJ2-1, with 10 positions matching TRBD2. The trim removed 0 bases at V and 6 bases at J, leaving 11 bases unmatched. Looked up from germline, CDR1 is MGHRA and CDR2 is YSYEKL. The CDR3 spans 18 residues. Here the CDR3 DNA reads TGCGCCAGCAGCCAAGATACCACCGGGACTAGCGCCCGCAATGAGCAGTTCTTC. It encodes CASSQDTTGTSARNEQFF.

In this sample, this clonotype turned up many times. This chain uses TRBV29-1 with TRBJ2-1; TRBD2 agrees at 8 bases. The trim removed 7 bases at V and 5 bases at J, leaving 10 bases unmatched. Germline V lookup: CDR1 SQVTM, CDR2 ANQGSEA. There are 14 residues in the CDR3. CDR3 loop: CSGTGTSPHNEQFF. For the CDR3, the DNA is TGCAGCGGTACCGGGACTAGTCCCCACAATGAGCAGTTCTTC.

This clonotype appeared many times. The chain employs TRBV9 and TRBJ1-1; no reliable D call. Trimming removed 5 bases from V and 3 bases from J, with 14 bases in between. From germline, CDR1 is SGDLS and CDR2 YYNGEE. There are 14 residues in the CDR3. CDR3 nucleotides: TGTGCCAGCAGAAGAGCCGACGGTGACACTGAAGCTTTCTTT. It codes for CASRRADGDTEAFF.

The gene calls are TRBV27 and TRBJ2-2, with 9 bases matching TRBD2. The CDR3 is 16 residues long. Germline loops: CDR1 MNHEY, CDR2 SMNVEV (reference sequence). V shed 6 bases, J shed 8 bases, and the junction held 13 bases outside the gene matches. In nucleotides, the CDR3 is TGTGCCAGCAGGGGGCTAGCGGGACCCCGGCTGGGGGAGCTGTTTTTT. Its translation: CASRGLAGPRLGELFF.

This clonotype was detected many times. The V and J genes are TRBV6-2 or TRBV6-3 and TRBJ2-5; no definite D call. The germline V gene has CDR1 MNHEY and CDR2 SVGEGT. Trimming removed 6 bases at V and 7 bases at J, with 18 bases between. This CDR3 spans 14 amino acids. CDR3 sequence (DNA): TGTGCCAGCAGCCAAATGGAATGGGGTCGGACCCAGTACTTC. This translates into CASSQMEWGRTQYF.

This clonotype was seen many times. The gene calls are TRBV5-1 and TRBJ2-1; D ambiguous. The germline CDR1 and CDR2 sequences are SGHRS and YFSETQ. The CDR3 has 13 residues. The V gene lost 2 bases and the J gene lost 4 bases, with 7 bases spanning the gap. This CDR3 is CASSFRAYNEQFF. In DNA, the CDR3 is TGCGCCAGCAGCTTTCGGGCTTACAATGAGCAGTTCTTC.

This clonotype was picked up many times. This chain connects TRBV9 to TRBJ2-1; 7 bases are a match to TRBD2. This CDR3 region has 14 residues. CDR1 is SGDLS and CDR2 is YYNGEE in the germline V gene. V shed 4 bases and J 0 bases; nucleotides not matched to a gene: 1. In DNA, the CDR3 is TGTGCCAGCAGCTCTAGCGGCTCCTACAATGAGCAGTTCTTC. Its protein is CASSSSGSYNEQFF.

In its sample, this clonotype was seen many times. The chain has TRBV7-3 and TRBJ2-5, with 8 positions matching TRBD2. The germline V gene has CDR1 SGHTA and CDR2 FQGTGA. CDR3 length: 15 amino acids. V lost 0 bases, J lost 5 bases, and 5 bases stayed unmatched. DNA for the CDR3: TGTGCCAGCAGCTTAACCAGCGGGGGAGGTGAGACCCAGTACTTC. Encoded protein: CASSLTSGGGETQYF. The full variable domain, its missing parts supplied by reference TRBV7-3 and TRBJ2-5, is GAGVSQTPSNKVTEKGKYVELRCDPISGHTALYWYRQSLGQGPEFLIYFQGTGAADDSGLPNDRFFAVRPEGSVSTLKIQRTERGDSAVYLCASSLTSGGGETQYFGPGTRLLVL.

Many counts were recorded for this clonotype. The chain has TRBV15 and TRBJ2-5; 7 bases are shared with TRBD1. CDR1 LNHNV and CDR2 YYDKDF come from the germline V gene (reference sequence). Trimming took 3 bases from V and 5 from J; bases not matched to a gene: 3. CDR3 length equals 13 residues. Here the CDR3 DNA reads TGTGCCACCAGCAGGACAGGGTCGGAGACCCAGTACTTC. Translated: CATSRTGSETQYF.

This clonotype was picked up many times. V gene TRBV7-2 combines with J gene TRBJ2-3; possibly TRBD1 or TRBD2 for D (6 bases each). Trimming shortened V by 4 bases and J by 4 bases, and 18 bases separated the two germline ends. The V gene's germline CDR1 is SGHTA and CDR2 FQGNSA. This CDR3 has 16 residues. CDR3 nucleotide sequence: TGTGCCAGCAGCTACGCCGGGACAAGGGGGGCAGATACGCAGTATTTT. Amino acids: CASSYAGTRGADTQYF.

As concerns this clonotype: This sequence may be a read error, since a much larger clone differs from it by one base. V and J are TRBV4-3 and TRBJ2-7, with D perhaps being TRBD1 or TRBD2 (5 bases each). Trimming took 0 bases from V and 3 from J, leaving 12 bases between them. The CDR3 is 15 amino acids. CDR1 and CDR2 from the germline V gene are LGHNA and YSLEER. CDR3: CASSQDGGEFYEQYF. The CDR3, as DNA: TGCGCCAGCAGCCAAGATGGGGGAGAGTTCTACGAGCAGTACTTC.

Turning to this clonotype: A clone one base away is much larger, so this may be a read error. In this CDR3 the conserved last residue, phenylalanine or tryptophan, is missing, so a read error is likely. In DNA, the CDR3 is TGCGCCAGCAGCTCCGGACAGAGAAACTATGGCTACACCCTC. As protein: CASSSGQRNYGYTL. V gene TRBV5-1 combines with J gene TRBJ1-2; D may be TRBD1 (6 bases). Germline loops: CDR1 SGHRS, CDR2 YFSETQ. The V and J ends lost 3 bases and 2 bases respectively, with 11 bases between them. CDR3 length: 14 amino acids.

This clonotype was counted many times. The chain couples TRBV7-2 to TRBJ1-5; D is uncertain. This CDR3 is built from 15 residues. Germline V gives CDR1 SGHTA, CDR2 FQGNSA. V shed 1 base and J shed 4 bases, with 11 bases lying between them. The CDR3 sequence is CASSLEGRGNQPQHF. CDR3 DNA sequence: TGTGCCAGCAGCTTAGAGGGAAGAGGTAATCAGCCCCAGCATTTT. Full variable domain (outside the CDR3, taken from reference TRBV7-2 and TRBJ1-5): GAGVSQSPSNKVTEKGKDVELRCDPISGHTALYWYRQSLGQGLEFLIYFQGNSAPDKSGLPSDRFSAERTGGSVSTLTIQRTQQEDSAVYLCASSLEGRGNQPQHFGDGTRLSIL.

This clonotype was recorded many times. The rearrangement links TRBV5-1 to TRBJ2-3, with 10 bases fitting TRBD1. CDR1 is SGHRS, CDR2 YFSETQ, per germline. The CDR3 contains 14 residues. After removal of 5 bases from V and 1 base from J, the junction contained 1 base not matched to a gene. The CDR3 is CASSGQGGTDTQYF. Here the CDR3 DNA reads TGCGCCAGCAGTGGACAGGGGGGCACAGATACGCAGTATTTT.

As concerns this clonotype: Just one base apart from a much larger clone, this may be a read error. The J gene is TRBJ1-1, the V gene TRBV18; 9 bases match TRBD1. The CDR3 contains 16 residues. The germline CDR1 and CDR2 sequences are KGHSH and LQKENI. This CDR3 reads CAGSPNRGPMNTEAFF. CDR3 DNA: TGTGCCGGCTCACCAAACAGGGGGCCAATGAACACTGAAGCTTTCTTT.

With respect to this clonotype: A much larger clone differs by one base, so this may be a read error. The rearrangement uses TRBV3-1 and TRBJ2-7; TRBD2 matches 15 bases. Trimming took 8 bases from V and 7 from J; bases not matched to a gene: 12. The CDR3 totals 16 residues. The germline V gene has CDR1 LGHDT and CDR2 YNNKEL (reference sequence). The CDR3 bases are TGTGCCAGCGGCAACGGACTAGCGGGAGGGCTAAGAGAGCAGTACTTC. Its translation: CASGNGLAGGLREQYF.

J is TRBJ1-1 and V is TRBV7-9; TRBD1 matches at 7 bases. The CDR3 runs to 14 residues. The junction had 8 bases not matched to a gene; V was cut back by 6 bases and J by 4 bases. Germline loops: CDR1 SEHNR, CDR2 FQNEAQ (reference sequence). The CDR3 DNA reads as TGTGCCAGCAGAAGCGACAGGGTTGGCACTGAAGCTTTCTTT. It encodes CASRSDRVGTEAFF. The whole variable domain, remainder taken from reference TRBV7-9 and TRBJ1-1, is DTGVSQNPRHKITKRGQNVTFRCDPISEHNRLYWYRQTLGQGPEFLTYFQNEAQLEKSRLLSDRFSAERPKGSFSTLEIQRTEQGDSAMYLCASRSDRVGTEAFFGQGTRLTVV.

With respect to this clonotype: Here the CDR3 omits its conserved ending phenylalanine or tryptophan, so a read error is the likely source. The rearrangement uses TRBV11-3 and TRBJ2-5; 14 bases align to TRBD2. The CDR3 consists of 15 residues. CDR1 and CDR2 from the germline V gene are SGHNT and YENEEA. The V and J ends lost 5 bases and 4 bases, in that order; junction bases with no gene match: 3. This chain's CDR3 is CASSGTSGRGETQYS. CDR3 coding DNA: TGTGCCAGCAGCGGGACTAGCGGGAGAGGAGAGACCCAGTACTCC.

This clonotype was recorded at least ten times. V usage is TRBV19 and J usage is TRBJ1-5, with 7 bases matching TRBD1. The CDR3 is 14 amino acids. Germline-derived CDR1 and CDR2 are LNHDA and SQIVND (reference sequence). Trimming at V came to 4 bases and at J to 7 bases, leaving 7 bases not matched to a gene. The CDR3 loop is CASSREGAGQPQHF. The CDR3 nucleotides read TGTGCCAGTAGTAGGGAGGGGGCCGGACAGCCCCAGCATTTT.

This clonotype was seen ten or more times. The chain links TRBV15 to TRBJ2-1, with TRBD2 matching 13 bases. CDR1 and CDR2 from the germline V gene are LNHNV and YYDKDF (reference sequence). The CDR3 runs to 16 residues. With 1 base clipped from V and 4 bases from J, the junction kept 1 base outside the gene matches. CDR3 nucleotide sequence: TGTGCCACCAGCAGAGGGACTAGCGGGGGATACAATGAGCAGTTCTTC. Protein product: CATSRGTSGGYNEQFF.